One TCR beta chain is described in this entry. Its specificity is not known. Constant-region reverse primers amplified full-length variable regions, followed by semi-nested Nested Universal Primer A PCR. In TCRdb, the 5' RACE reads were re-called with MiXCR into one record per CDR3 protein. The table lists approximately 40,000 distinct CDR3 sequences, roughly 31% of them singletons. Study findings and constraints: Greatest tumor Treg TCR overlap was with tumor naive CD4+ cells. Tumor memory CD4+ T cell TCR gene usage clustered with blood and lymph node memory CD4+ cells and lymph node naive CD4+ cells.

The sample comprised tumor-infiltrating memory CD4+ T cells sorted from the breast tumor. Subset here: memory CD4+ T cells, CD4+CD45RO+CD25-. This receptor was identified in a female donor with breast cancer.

The CDR3 reads CASSLSGYEQYF. CDR3 nucleotide sequence: TGTGCCAGCAGTTTAAGCGGTTACGAGCAGTACTTC. The V and J genes are TRBV12-3 or TRBV12-4 and TRBJ2-7; possibly TRBD2 for D (5 bases). V was shortened by 2 bases and J by 4 bases, with 6 bases between the two germline ends. The CDR3 length is 12 residues.